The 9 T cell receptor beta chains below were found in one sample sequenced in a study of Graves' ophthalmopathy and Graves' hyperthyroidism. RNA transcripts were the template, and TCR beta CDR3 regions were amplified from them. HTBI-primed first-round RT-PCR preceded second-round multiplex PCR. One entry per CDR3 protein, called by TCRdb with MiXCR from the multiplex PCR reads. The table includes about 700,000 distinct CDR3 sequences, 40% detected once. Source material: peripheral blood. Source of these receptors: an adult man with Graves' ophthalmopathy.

The CDR3 region is CASSAGAGISGELFF. CDR3 in DNA: TGTGCCAGCAGCGCCGGGGCGGGAATCTCCGGGGAGCTGTTTTTT. The V gene is TRBV25-1, the J gene TRBJ2-2; D may be TRBD2 (6 bases). The germline CDR1 and CDR2 sequences are MGHDK and SYGVNS. This CDR3 is built from 15 residues. V was trimmed by 6 bases and J by 6 bases, leaving 17 bases between them.

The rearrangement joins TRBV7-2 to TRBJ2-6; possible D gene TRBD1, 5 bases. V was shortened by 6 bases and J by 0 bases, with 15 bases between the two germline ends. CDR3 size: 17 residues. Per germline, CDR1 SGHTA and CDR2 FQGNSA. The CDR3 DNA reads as TGTGCCAGCAGTGAAGGGGCTTGGGACTCTGGGGCCAACGTCCTGACTTTC. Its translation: CASSEGAWDSGANVLTF.

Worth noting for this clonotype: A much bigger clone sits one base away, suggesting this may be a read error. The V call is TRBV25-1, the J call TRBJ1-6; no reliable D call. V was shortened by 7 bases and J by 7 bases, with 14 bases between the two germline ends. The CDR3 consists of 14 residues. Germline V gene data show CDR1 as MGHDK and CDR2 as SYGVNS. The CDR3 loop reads CASILTDANSPLHF. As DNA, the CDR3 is TGTGCCAGCATTCTGACGGACGCCAATTCACCCCTCCACTTT.

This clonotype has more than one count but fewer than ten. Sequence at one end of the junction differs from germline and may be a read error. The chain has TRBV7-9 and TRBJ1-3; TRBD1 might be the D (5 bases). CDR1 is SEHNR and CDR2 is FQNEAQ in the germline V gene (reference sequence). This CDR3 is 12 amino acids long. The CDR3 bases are TGTGCCAGCAGCCCGGGTGGGGCCATACTTAATTTT. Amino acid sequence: CASSPGGAILNF. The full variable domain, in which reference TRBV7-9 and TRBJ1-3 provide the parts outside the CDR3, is DTGVSQNPRHKITKRGQNVTFRCDPISEHNRLYWYRQTLGQGPEFLTYFQNEAQLEKSRLLSDRFSAERPKGSFSTLEIQRTEQGDSAMYLCASSPGGAILNFGEGSWLTVV.

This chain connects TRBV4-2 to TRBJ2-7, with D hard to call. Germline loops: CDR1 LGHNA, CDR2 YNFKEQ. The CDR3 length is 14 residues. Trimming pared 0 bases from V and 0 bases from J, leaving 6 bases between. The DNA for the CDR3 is TGTGCCAGCAGCCAAGATCTCCCCTCCTACGAGCAGTACTTC. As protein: CASSQDLPSYEQYF.

This chain's CDR3 is CASSLALQPIETQYF. The CDR3 nucleotides read TGTGCCAGCAGCTTAGCGCTTCAACCGATCGAGACCCAGTACTTC. This chain uses TRBV7-9 with TRBJ2-5, with no clear D. The germline V gene encodes CDR1 SEHNR and CDR2 FQNEAQ (reference sequence). This CDR3 is 15 amino acids long. The ends were cut back, 0 bases at V and 5 bases at J, with 13 bases in the middle.

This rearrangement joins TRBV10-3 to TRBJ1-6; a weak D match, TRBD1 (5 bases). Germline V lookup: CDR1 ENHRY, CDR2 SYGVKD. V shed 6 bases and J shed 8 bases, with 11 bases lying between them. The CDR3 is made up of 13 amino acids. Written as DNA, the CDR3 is TGTGCCATCAGGAGAGGAGGGGATTCACCCCTCCACTTT. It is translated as CAIRRGGDSPLHF.

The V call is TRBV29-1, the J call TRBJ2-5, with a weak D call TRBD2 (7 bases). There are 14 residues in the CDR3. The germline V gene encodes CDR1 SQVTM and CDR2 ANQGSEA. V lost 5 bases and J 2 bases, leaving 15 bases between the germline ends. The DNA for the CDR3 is TGCAGCGTTCCAAGCGGGACACCTCAAGAGACCCAGTACTTC. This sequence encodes CSVPSGTPQETQYF.

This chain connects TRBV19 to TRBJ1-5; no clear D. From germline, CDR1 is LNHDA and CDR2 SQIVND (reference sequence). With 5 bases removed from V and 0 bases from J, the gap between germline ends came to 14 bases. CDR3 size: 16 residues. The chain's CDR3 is CASSLAGPYSNQPQHF. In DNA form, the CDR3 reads TGTGCCAGTAGTCTCGCCGGTCCTTATAGCAATCAGCCCCAGCATTTT.